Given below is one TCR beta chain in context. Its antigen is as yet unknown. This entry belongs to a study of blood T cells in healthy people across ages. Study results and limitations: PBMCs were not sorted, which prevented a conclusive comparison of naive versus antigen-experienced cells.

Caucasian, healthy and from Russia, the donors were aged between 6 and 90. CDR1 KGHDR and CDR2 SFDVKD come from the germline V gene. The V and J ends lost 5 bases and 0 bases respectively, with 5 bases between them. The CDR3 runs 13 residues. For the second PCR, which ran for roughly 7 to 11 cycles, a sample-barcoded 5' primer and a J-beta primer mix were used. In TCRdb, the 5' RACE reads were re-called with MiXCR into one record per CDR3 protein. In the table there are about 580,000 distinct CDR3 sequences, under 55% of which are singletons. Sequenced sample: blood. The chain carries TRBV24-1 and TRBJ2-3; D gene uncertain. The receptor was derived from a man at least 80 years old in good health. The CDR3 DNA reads TGTGCCACCAGTGGTGACAGCACAGATACGCAGTATTTT. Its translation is CATSGDSTDTQYF.